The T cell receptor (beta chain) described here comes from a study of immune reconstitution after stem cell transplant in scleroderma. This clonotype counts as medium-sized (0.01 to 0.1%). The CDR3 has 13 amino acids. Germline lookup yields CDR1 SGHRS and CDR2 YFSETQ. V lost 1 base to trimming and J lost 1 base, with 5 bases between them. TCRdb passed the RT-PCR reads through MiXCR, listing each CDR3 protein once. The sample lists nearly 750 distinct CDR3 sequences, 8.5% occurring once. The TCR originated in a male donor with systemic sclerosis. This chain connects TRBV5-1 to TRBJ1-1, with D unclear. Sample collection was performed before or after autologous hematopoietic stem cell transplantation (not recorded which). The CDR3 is CASSLQENTEAFF. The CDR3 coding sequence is TGCGCCAGCAGCTTGCAAGAGAACACTGAAGCTTTCTTT.